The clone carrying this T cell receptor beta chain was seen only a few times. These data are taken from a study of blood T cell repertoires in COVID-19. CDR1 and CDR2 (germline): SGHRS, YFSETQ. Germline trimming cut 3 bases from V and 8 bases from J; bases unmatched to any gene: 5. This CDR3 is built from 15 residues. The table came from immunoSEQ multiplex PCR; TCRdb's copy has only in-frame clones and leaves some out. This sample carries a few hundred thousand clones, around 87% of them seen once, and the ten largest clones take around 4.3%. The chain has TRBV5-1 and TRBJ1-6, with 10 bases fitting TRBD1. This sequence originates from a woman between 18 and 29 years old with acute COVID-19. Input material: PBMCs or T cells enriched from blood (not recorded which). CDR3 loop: CASSSGTGADSPLHF. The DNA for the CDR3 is TGCGCCAGCAGCTCCGGGACAGGGGCCGATTCACCCCTCCACTTT.